The 18 T cell receptor beta chains reported below all come from one sample, sequenced in a study of blood T cell repertoires in COVID-19. The repertoire was sequenced with immunoSEQ multiplex PCR; TCRdb's copy has only in-frame clones and lacks some. The repertoire holds under 90,000 clones, approximately 83% seen once, with roughly two fifths in the top ten. Sequenced material: peripheral blood. The receptors come from an elderly man with acute or convalescent COVID-19.

The chain combines TRBV29-1 with TRBJ1-1; 8 bases fit TRBD1. Germline V gene lookup returns CDR1 SQVTM and CDR2 ANQGSEA. V lost 1 base, J lost 11 bases, and 6 bases stayed unmatched. The CDR3 extends over 12 amino acids. The CDR3 sequence is CSVEGTGREAFF. For the CDR3, the DNA is TGCAGCGTTGAAGGGACAGGGCGAGAGGCTTTCTTT.

The chain is built from TRBV7-3 and TRBJ1-5; D ambiguous. The CDR3 contains 10 residues. V gave up 3 bases and J gave up 8 bases, with 2 bases separating them. Germline V gives CDR1 SGHTA, CDR2 FQGTGA. The CDR3 sequence: CASSFKPQHF. CDR3 DNA sequence: TGTGCCAGCAGCTTTAAGCCCCAGCATTTT.

The V call is TRBV12-3 or TRBV12-4, the J call TRBJ1-5; the match to TRBD1 covers 8 bases. Trimming cost V 6 bases and J 5 bases; bases outside gene matches: 3. The CDR3 covers 13 residues. The CDR3 DNA reads as TGTGCCAGCAGCGGGACAGGCGATCAGCCCCAGCATTTT. Translated, it gives CASSGTGDQPQHF.

The V and J genes are TRBV3-1 (or the pseudogene TRBV3-2) and TRBJ2-1, with 7 nucleotides matching TRBD2. The CDR3 loop spans 19 amino acids. V lost 0 bases, J lost 7 bases, and 18 bases stayed unmatched. Germline V gene data show CDR1 as LGHDT and CDR2 as YNNKEL (reference sequence). The CDR3 loop is CASSQDPIGGAGVGNEQFF. CDR3 nucleotide sequence: TGTGCCAGCAGCCAAGACCCGATAGGAGGGGCGGGGGTCGGGAATGAGCAGTTCTTC.

V usage is TRBV28 and J usage is TRBJ1-1; 9 bases are a match to TRBD1. Germline V gene data show CDR1 as MDHEN and CDR2 as SYDVKM. The CDR3 is made up of 15 amino acids. J gave up 0 bases and V 6 bases, and 5 bases lay outside the gene matches. CDR3 amino acids: CASRPQGAMNTEAFF. The CDR3 DNA is TGTGCCAGCAGACCACAGGGGGCTATGAACACTGAAGCTTTCTTT.

This clone has a handful of counts. This chain links TRBV24-1 with TRBJ2-1, with a tentative D call TRBD2 (6 bases). Trimming shortened V by 1 base and J by 9 bases, and 12 bases separated the two germline ends. Germline CDR1 reads KGHDR; CDR2 reads SFDVKD. The length of the CDR3 is 14 residues. CDR3 residues: CATSDFTTSPEQFF. CDR3 nucleotide sequence: TGTGCCACCAGTGATTTCACCACTAGCCCTGAGCAGTTCTTC.

The chain combines TRBV7-2 with TRBJ1-4; D is perhaps TRBD1 (5 bases). Trimming removed 0 bases from V and 7 bases from J, with 12 bases in between. CDR3 length equals 15 residues. Germline V gene data show CDR1 as SGHTA and CDR2 as FQGNSA. CDR3 amino acids: CASSLAGPGGEKLFF. The CDR3, as DNA: TGTGCCAGCAGCTTAGCGGGACCCGGGGGTGAAAAACTGTTTTTT.

Only one count was recorded for this clone. The J gene is TRBJ2-1, the V gene TRBV7-9, with 7 bases lining up with TRBD2. CDR3 size: 14 residues. V shed 2 bases and J 9 bases; nucleotides not matched to a gene: 7. Per germline, CDR1 SEHNR and CDR2 FQNEAQ (reference sequence). DNA for the CDR3: TGTGCCAGCAGCTTAATGGCGGGAGACAGTGAGCAGTTCTTC. Encoded protein: CASSLMAGDSEQFF. Combining the CDR3 with reference TRBV7-9 and TRBJ2-1 gives the whole variable domain DTGVSQNPRHKITKRGQNVTFRCDPISEHNRLYWYRQTLGQGPEFLTYFQNEAQLEKSRLLSDRFSAERPKGSFSTLEIQRTEQGDSAMYLCASSLMAGDSEQFFGPGTRLTVL.

The chain employs TRBV5-8 and TRBJ1-1, with D unclear. V shed 6 bases and J shed 2 bases, with 20 bases lying between them. CDR1 SGHTS and CDR2 YDEGEE come from the germline V gene. The length of the CDR3 is 16 residues. The CDR3: CASKGPLGRFNTEAFF. CDR3 nucleotide sequence: TGTGCCAGCAAAGGCCCCCTGGGCAGGTTTAACACTGAAGCTTTCTTT.

The chain joins TRBV5-4 to TRBJ1-2, with 11 bases matching TRBD1. The V segment lost 4 bases and the J segment 6 bases; nucleotides outside the gene matches: 2. The germline gives CDR1 SGHNT, CDR2 YYREEE (reference sequence). This CDR3 has 13 amino acids. CDR3 protein: CASSVGQGDGYTF. CDR3 nucleotide sequence: TGTGCCAGCAGCGTGGGACAGGGGGATGGCTACACCTTC.

The rearrangement links TRBV2 to TRBJ2-5; D is unclear. V was shortened by 8 bases and J by 0 bases, with 7 bases between the two germline ends. Germline loops: CDR1 SNHLY, CDR2 FYNNEI. The CDR3 runs 12 residues. CDR3 protein: CASAGDQETQYF. CDR3 sequence (DNA): TGTGCCAGCGCAGGCGACCAAGAGACCCAGTACTTC.

This clone has only a few counts. The chain uses TRBV18 and TRBJ1-1, with D possibly TRBD1 on 5 matching bases. This CDR3 is 15 amino acids long. Trimming shortened V by 2 bases and J by 3 bases, and 13 bases separated the two germline ends. The V gene's germline CDR1 is KGHSH and CDR2 LQKENI. For the CDR3, the DNA is TGTGCCAGCTCACCATCCCAGGGCGGGGACACTGAAGCTTTCTTT. Amino acids: CASSPSQGGDTEAFF.

V and J are TRBV18 and TRBJ1-1, with D unresolved. Germline loops: CDR1 KGHSH, CDR2 LQKENI. Trimming shortened V by 1 base and J by 6 bases, and 12 bases separated the two germline ends. This CDR3 has 14 residues. In DNA form, the CDR3 reads TGTGCCAGCTCACCACAAGTACAATCAGCTGAAGCTTTCTTT. Translating it yields CASSPQVQSAEAFF.

This clone has a single count. The chain has TRBV5-5 and TRBJ1-5; 7 bases are shared with TRBD1. The germline CDR1 and CDR2 sequences are SGHKS and YYEKEE (reference sequence). After removal of 0 bases from V and 4 bases from J, the junction contained 7 bases not matched to a gene. This CDR3 region has 16 residues. The chain's CDR3 is CASSLVWTGGNQPQHF. CDR3 coding DNA: TGTGCCAGCAGCTTGGTTTGGACAGGTGGTAATCAGCCCCAGCATTTT.

This clone was observed once. The chain uses TRBV6-5 and TRBJ1-1, with D hard to call. CDR1 MNHEY and CDR2 SVGAGI come from the germline V gene. The CDR3 extends over 14 amino acids. The V end was cut by 0 bases, the J end by 11 bases, with 16 bases between. As DNA, the CDR3 is TGTGCCAGCAGTTACTCCGACTTAGGGCGGGCGGCTTTCTTT. Its protein product is CASSYSDLGRAAFF.

The CDR3 is CAVGSGVGTDTQYF. The CDR3 DNA is TGTGCCGTCGGCTCGGGGGTTGGCACAGATACGCAGTATTTT. V and J are TRBV30 and TRBJ2-3; D perhaps matches TRBD2 (6 bases). Trimming cost V 8 bases and J 1 base, with 16 bases left between them. The CDR3 spans 14 residues. The germline V gene encodes CDR1 GTSNPN and CDR2 SVGIG (reference sequence). Complete variable domain (other parts from reference TRBV30 and TRBJ2-3): SQTIHQWPATLVQPVGSPLSLECTVEGTSNPNLYWYRQAAGRGLQLLFYSVGIGQISSEVPQNLSASRPQDRQFILSSKKLLLSDSGFYLCAVGSGVGTDTQYFGPGTRLTVL.

As DNA, the CDR3 is TGTGCCAGTAGTAGAACTAGCGGAGCCTACGAGCAGTACTTC. Translated, it gives CASSRTSGAYEQYF. This sequence joins TRBV19 and TRBJ2-7, with 8 bases aligning to TRBD2. Germline V gene data show CDR1 as LNHDA and CDR2 as SQIVND (reference sequence). The CDR3 is 14 residues long. The junction had 4 bases not matched to a gene; V was cut back by 4 bases and J by 2 bases. The full variable domain, completed using reference TRBV19 and TRBJ2-7, is DGGITQSPKYLFRKEGQNVTLSCEQNLNHDAMYWYRQDPGQGLRLIYYSQIVNDFQKGDIAEGYSVSREKKESFPLTVTSAQKNPTAFYLCASSRTSGAYEQYFGPGTRLTVT.

The V gene is TRBV4-2, the J gene TRBJ1-2, with 10 bases that match TRBD1. The V gene's germline CDR1 is LGHNA and CDR2 YNFKEQ. This CDR3 comprises 14 residues. V dropped 2 bases and J dropped 6; count of bases not matched to a gene: 3. The DNA of the CDR3 is TGTGCCAGCAGCCAATCGGGACAGGGGAATGGCTACACCTTC. It encodes CASSQSGQGNGYTF.